This T cell receptor beta chain was retrieved from a study of OX40 agonist ivuxolimab in advanced cancers. Study observations and caveats: Expanded clones tended on average to be more numerous among CD8+ T cells than CD4+. Certain nonresponders likewise exhibited a low normalized T-cell clonal expansion. In the 0.1 to 3.0 mg/kg range, CD4+ and CD8+ blood T cells had expanded clonally by week 6.

For this clone: The antigen is not known.

This CDR3 comprises 13 residues. Germline V gene sequence: CDR1 SEHNR, CDR2 FQNEAQ (reference sequence). Trimming stripped 5 bases from V and 3 bases from J, with 7 bases between. Measured with immunoSEQ multiplex PCR; TCRdb has only the in-frame clones, and not every one. The repertoire holds about 100,000 clones, with approximately 90% as singletons. Autoimmune disease history or systemic immunosuppression disqualified patients. The chain has TRBV7-9 and TRBJ2-2, with D unresolved. The material sequenced was CD4+ or CD8+ T cells sorted from blood, taken in a trial of the OX40 agonist ivuxolimab. The TCR sequence derives from an adult with an advanced solid tumor such as melanoma, head and neck, liver or kidney cancer. The CDR3 bases are TGTGCCAGCAGCCAACTCGACACCGGGGAGCTGTTTTTT. This codes for CASSQLDTGELFF.